The clone carrying this TCR beta chain showed up just once. TCRdb's table, derived via immunoSEQ multiplex PCR, lists solely in-frame clones and lacks some. The sample holds approximately 140,000 clones, around 86% seen once. The germline gives CDR1 PRHDT, CDR2 FYEKMQ (reference sequence). The CDR3 runs 18 residues. J gave up 2 bases and V 2 bases, and 14 bases lay outside the gene matches. The source of the sample is a study of blood T cell repertoires in COVID-19. Background on the study: COVID-19 samples, acute and convalescent, were from the United States, Italy and Spain.

The chain uses TRBV13 and TRBJ2-5, with 7 bases fitting TRBD2. Sequencing used peripheral blood. The TCR sequence derives from a man between 65 and 85 years old with acute or convalescent COVID-19. CDR3: CASSLSPSLWGGQETQYF. CDR3 in DNA: TGTGCCAGCAGCTTAAGCCCCTCCTTGTGGGGGGGACAAGAGACCCAGTACTTC.